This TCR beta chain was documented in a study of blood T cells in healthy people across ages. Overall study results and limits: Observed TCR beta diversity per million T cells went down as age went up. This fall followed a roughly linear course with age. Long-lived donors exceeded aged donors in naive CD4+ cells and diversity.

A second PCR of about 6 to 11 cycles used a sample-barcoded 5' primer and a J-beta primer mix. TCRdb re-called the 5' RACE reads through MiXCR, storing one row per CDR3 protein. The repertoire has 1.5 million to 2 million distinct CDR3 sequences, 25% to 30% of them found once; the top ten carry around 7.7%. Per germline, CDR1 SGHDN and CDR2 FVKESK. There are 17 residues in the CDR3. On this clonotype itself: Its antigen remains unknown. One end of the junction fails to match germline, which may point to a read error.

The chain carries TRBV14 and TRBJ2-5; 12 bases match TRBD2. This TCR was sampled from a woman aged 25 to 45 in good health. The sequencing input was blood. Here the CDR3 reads CASIQVRTSGNQETQYF. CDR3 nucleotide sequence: TGTGCCAGCATCCAAGTCCGGACTAGCGGGAACCAAGAGACCCAGTACTTC. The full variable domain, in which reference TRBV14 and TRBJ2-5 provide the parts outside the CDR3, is EAGVTQFPSHSVIEKGQTVTLRCDPISGHDNLYWYRRVMGKEIKFLLHFVKESKQDESGMPNNRFLAERTGGTYSTLKVQPAELEDSGVYFCASIQVRTSGNQETQYFGPGTRLLVL.